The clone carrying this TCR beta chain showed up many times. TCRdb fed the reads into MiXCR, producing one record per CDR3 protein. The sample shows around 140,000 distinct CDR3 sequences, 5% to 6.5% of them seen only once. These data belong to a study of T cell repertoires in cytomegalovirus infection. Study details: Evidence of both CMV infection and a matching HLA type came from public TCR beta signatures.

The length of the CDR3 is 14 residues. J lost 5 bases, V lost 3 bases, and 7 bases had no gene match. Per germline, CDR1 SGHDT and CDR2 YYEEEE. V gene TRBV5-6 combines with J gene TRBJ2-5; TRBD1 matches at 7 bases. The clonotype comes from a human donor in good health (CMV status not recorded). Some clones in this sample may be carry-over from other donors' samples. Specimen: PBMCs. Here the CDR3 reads CASSYRGRGETQYF. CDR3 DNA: TGTGCCAGCAGCTATCGTGGCAGGGGGGAGACCCAGTACTTC.